Listed here are 16 T cell receptor beta chains from one sample, sequenced in a study of T cells after yellow fever vaccination. TCRdb passed the 5' RACE reads through MiXCR, listing each CDR3 protein once. The sample yields about 260,000 distinct CDR3 sequences, approximately 3.8% seen once. Here the sequenced sample was PBMCs, taken 15 days after the yellow fever booster vaccination. The origin of the receptors is a man between 18 and 35 years old who received the YFV17D yellow fever vaccine.

At least ten counts were recorded for this clonotype. The rearrangement uses TRBV5-1 and TRBJ2-2, with 7 bases aligning to TRBD1. J was trimmed by 0 bases and V by 4 bases; bases with no gene match: 9. This CDR3 contains 17 residues. CDR1 SGHRS and CDR2 YFSETQ come from the germline V gene. The CDR3 here is CASSVEGATANTGELFF. CDR3 bases: TGCGCCAGCAGCGTTGAGGGGGCTACTGCGAACACCGGGGAGCTGTTTTTT.

This clonotype was picked up a small number of times. The J gene is TRBJ2-3, the V gene TRBV5-1; D remains unclear. Germline loops: CDR1 SGHRS, CDR2 YFSETQ. Trimming cost V 2 bases and J 4 bases, with 5 bases left between them. The CDR3 contains 12 residues. CDR3 coding DNA: TGCGCCAGCAGCTTTCTCCCAGATACGCAGTATTTT. Translated, it gives CASSFLPDTQYF.

In this sample, this clonotype turned up many times. This rearrangement joins TRBV6-5 to TRBJ2-2; D may be TRBD1 (7 bases). Between the trimmed V and J ends, which lost 6 bases and 8 bases, there was a span of 19 bases. CDR1 is MNHEY, CDR2 SVGAGI, per germline. The CDR3 contains 15 residues. CDR3 sequence reads: CASRRTFSGGGELFF. CDR3 DNA: TGTGCCAGCAGGCGGACTTTTTCAGGGGGGGGGGAGCTGTTTTTT.

This clonotype came up many times. CDR3 protein: CASGGYYNEQFF. In nucleotides, the CDR3 is TGTGCCAGTGGCGGGTACTACAATGAGCAGTTCTTC. V and J are TRBV3-1 and TRBJ2-1; maybe TRBD2 (5 bases). Trimming took off 9 bases at V and 3 bases at J, with 9 bases between the two ends. The V gene's germline CDR1 is LGHDT and CDR2 YNNKEL (reference sequence). This CDR3 is built from 12 residues.

This clonotype occurred many times. The genes are TRBV5-1 and TRBJ1-4; weak D call: TRBD1 (5 bases). The germline V and J ends were trimmed by 4 bases and 9 bases, with 19 bases remaining between them. The CDR3 has 15 residues. CDR1 and CDR2 (germline): SGHRS, YFSETQ. For the CDR3, the DNA is TGCGCCAGCAGCGTTTCCCGGGACCCAAGCCAAAAACTGTTTTTT. As protein: CASSVSRDPSQKLFF.

This clonotype was observed many times. One end of the junction does not line up with germline, which may come from a read error. J is TRBJ2-1 and V is TRBV12-3 or TRBV12-4, with D possibly matching TRBD1 (6 bases). This CDR3 is 16 amino acids long. The CDR3 DNA reads TGTGCCAGCAGCACTCCACAGGGCGGCTCCCACAATGAGCAGTTCTTC. Translation gives CASSTPQGGSHNEQFF.

This clonotype was seen at least ten times. The gene calls are TRBV27 and TRBJ2-7, with D possibly matching TRBD1 (6 bases). The V and J ends lost 5 bases and 4 bases respectively, with 15 bases between them. In germline, CDR1 is MNHEY, CDR2 SMNVEV (reference sequence). CDR3 length equals 14 residues. The CDR3 sequence is CASSLNGDTYEQYF. DNA of the CDR3: TGTGCCAGCAGTCTCAACGGGGACACATACGAGCAGTACTTC.

This clonotype has ten or more counts. The rearrangement uses TRBV19 and TRBJ2-2, with D perhaps matching TRBD2 (5 bases). CDR3 size: 16 residues. V dropped 3 bases and J dropped 5 bases, with 16 bases sitting between them. Germline V CDR1 and CDR2: LNHDA, SQIVND (reference sequence). CDR3 in DNA: TGTGCCAGTAGTATGGGCATCCTCCCGGGGACCGGGGAGCTGTTTTTT. Translated: CASSMGILPGTGELFF.

This clonotype was counted at least ten times. The chain carries TRBV27 and TRBJ2-3; 9 bases fit TRBD1. The CDR3 spans 16 residues. After removal of 5 bases from V and 7 bases from J, the junction contained 13 bases not matched to a gene. CDR1 and CDR2 from the germline V gene are MNHEY and SMNVEV (reference sequence). Here the CDR3 DNA reads TGTGCCAGCAGTAAAGCGGGACAGGGACGTCAATATACGCAGTATTTT. Translation: CASSKAGQGRQYTQYF.

The table lists this clonotype with many counts. The V and J genes are TRBV20-1 and TRBJ2-7, with D maybe TRBD2 (5 bases). V shed 1 base and J shed 5 bases, with 12 bases lying between them. Germline-derived CDR1 and CDR2 are DFQATT and SNEGSKA (reference sequence). The CDR3 is 13 residues long. CDR3 sequence reads: CSARVSGSDEQYF. The CDR3 DNA sequence: TGCAGTGCTAGAGTATCGGGGTCTGACGAGCAGTACTTC.

This clonotype has at least ten counts. The V gene is TRBV11-2, the J gene TRBJ2-7, with D perhaps TRBD1 or TRBD2 (5 bases each). Trimming removed 1 base from V and 4 bases from J, with 8 bases in between. Germline V gene lookup returns CDR1 SGHAT and CDR2 FQNNGV. There are 13 residues in the CDR3. The CDR3 is CASSLVEGYEQYF. The CDR3 coding sequence is TGTGCCAGCAGCTTAGTCGAGGGGTACGAGCAGTACTTC.

This clonotype came up many times. The chain recombines TRBV12-3 or TRBV12-4 with TRBJ2-3; no clear D gene. The CDR3 is 14 amino acids. Trimming pared 2 bases from V and 2 bases from J, leaving 8 bases between. The CDR3 reads CASSLLGITDTQYF. The CDR3 nucleotides read TGTGCCAGCAGTTTATTAGGGATCACAGATACGCAGTATTTT.

This clonotype occurred many times. This rearrangement joins TRBV11-2 to TRBJ2-3, with a weak D call TRBD2 (6 bases). Trimming cost V 2 bases and J 3 bases, with 21 bases left between them. Germline V gene lookup returns CDR1 SGHAT and CDR2 FQNNGV. The CDR3 covers 18 residues. The CDR3 nucleotides read TGTGCCAGCAGCTTAAGGAGGGGTTCCACCACTTTGACAGATACGCAGTATTTT. This codes for CASSLRRGSTTLTDTQYF.

The table lists this clonotype with many counts. This chain uses TRBV20-1 with TRBJ1-2; D gene ambiguous. The CDR3 is 15 residues long. Trimming took off 2 bases at V and 6 bases at J, with 19 bases between the two ends. In germline, CDR1 is DFQATT, CDR2 SNEGSKA (reference sequence). For the CDR3, the DNA is TGCAGTGCTAGACCCTTCACGGGGATGTTTAATGGCTACACCTTC. Amino acid sequence: CSARPFTGMFNGYTF.

The chain combines TRBV30 with TRBJ1-2; 9 bases align to TRBD1. The junction had 0 bases not matched to a gene; V was cut back by 8 bases and J by 5 bases. CDR3 length: 10 amino acids. Germline V gene data show CDR1 as GTSNPN and CDR2 as SVGIG (reference sequence). As DNA, the CDR3 is TGTGCCGGGACAGGGTATGGCTACACCTTC. It translates to CAGTGYGYTF.

This clonotype was counted many times. The CDR3 here is CSGLGLFHNEQFF. CDR3 nucleotide sequence: TGCAGTGGACTTGGACTTTTCCACAATGAGCAGTTCTTC. This chain joins TRBV20-1 and TRBJ2-1, with TRBD2 as a possible D gene (5 bases). The CDR3 consists of 13 residues. Between the trimmed V and J ends, which lost 7 bases and 5 bases, there was a span of 15 bases. CDR1 is DFQATT and CDR2 is SNEGSKA in the germline V gene (reference sequence).